These 9 T cell receptor beta chains were all obtained from the same sample, sequenced in a study of human T cells and chemical hapten exposure. TCRdb re-called the RACE reads through MiXCR, storing one row per CDR3 protein. Among 90,000 or so distinct CDR3 sequences listed, over 6.5% were seen once. Sample time point: pre-sensitization, week 0. Treatment reported: therapeutic diphenylcyclopropenone sensitization with weekly scalp DPC. The sample here was whole blood, taken in connection with sensitization to the hapten diphenylcyclopropenone (DPC). The receptors here all came from a man between 35 and 55 years old with alopecia areata. Some clones in this sample may be carry-over from other donors' samples.

This clonotype was seen many times. The gene calls are TRBV20-1 and TRBJ2-1; D assignment may be TRBD1 or TRBD2 (5 bases each). This CDR3 region has 16 residues. V was shortened by 3 bases and J by 1 base, with 16 bases between the two germline ends. From germline, CDR1 is DFQATT and CDR2 SNEGSKA (reference sequence). CDR3 protein: CSARGTAALSYNEQFF. The CDR3 nucleotides read TGCAGTGCTAGGGGGACCGCGGCCCTATCCTACAATGAGCAGTTCTTC.

The chain joins TRBV9 to TRBJ2-3; unclear D gene. Germline values: CDR1 SGDLS, CDR2 YYNGEE. V was cut by 3 bases and J by 8 bases, with 13 bases left in between. This CDR3 has 13 amino acids. CDR3 protein: CASSGRMVGTQYF. The DNA for the CDR3 is TGTGCCAGCAGCGGGCGGATGGTCGGTACGCAGTATTTT. The complete variable domain, with remaining parts taken from reference TRBV9 and TRBJ2-3, reads DSGVTQTPKHLITATGQRVTLRCSPRSGDLSVYWYQQSLDQGLQFLIQYYNGEERAKGNILERFSAQQFPDLHSELNLSSLELGDSALYFCASSGRMVGTQYFGPGTRLTVL.

By share of the sample, this clonotype is medium-sized. The V call is TRBV12-3 or TRBV12-4, the J call TRBJ2-1; D is unresolved. V lost 1 base to trimming and J lost 7 bases, with 2 bases between them. This CDR3 comprises 11 residues. The CDR3 is CASSLGNEQFF. Here the CDR3 DNA reads TGTGCCAGCAGTTTAGGAAATGAGCAGTTCTTC.

Many counts were recorded for this clonotype. The chain uses TRBV2 and TRBJ2-2, with 8 bases matching TRBD2. This CDR3 has 15 amino acids. With V trimmed by 5 bases and J by 7 bases, 9 bases remained unmatched. Germline lookup yields CDR1 SNHLY and CDR2 FYNNEI. CDR3 residues: CASSISGINGGELFF. In DNA, the CDR3 is TGTGCCAGCAGTATTAGCGGGATCAATGGCGGGGAGCTGTTTTTT.

This clonotype was counted between two and nine times. The chain employs TRBV14 and TRBJ2-7; 8 positions match TRBD1. The trim removed 2 bases at V and 6 bases at J, leaving 6 bases unmatched. The CDR3 runs 14 residues. CDR1 is SGHDN and CDR2 is FVKESK in the germline V gene. CDR3 residues: CASSQNRGYSEQYV. The CDR3 coding sequence is TGTGCCAGCAGCCAAAACAGGGGGTACAGCGAGCAGTACGTC.

Note on this clonotype: The junction does not match germline at one end; this may be a read error. The chain employs TRBV5-1 and TRBJ1-1; D call uncertain. The length of the CDR3 is 14 residues. Germline V gene sequence: CDR1 SGHRS, CDR2 YFSETQ. The chain's CDR3 is CASSLGPANTEAIF. CDR3 in DNA: TGCGCCAGCAGCTTGGGGCCGGCTAACACTGAAGCTATCTTT.

The sample holds a few counts of this clonotype. V is TRBV24-1 and J is TRBJ2-4, with 7 nucleotides matching TRBD1. Germline assignment: CDR1 KGHDR and CDR2 SFDVKD. The CDR3 length is 18 residues. Losses at the gene ends were 3 bases for V and 2 bases for J; bases not matched to a gene: 12. The CDR3 DNA follows: TGTGCCACCAGTGATCCCCGTGGACAGGAAGGGTCCAAAAACATTCAGTACTTC. Protein product: CATSDPRGQEGSKNIQYF.

This clonotype was found many times. The chain combines TRBV19 with TRBJ1-2; D is unresolved. CDR3 length equals 12 residues. The germline V and J ends were trimmed by 6 bases and 8 bases, with 13 bases remaining between them. CDR1 LNHDA and CDR2 SQIVND come from the germline V gene (reference sequence). The CDR3 nucleotides are TGTGCCAGTAGCTACACGGAGGACGGCTACACCTTC. It translates to CASSYTEDGYTF.

Many counts were recorded for this clonotype. This chain joins TRBV29-1 and TRBJ2-7, with a weak D call TRBD1 (6 bases). With 3 bases removed from V and 6 bases from J, the gap between germline ends came to 9 bases. This CDR3 spans 11 amino acids. Germline lookup yields CDR1 SQVTM and CDR2 ANQGSEA. The CDR3 sequence is CSVDQGLEQYF. CDR3 nucleotide sequence: TGCAGCGTTGATCAGGGGCTCGAGCAGTACTTC.